This T cell receptor beta chain was recorded in a study of T cells after yellow fever vaccination. Only a few counts were recorded for this clonotype. Its antigen is as yet unknown. Germline trimming cut 6 bases from V and 4 bases from J; bases unmatched to any gene: 16. Germline V CDR1 and CDR2: MNHNS, SASEGT. The length of the CDR3 is 19 residues. TCRdb independently ran MiXCR on the 5' RACE reads; one entry per CDR3 protein. The repertoire consists of approximately 300,000 distinct CDR3 sequences, with roughly 8.7% occurring once and the leading ten covering approximately 19%. Broader study findings: Most clones from primary vaccination resurfaced after the booster (around 97% CD4, 88% CD8).

The rearrangement joins TRBV6-1 to TRBJ2-6, with 9 bases that match TRBD1. This specimen consisted of PBMCs, obtained on the day of the first yellow fever vaccination. The clonotype comes from a man aged 18 to 29 who received the YFV17D yellow fever vaccine. The CDR3 reads CASRPITGTGRPGANVLTF. The CDR3 region has the DNA TGTGCCAGCAGACCTATCACCGGGACAGGGAGGCCCGGGGCCAACGTCCTGACTTTC.